Listed below are T cell receptor beta chains from one sample, sequenced in a study of T cell responses to AZD1222 COVID-19 vaccine. Here immunoSEQ multiplex PCR was the method, and the copy in TCRdb shows in-frame clones only, minus some. The table includes roughly 150,000 clones, approximately 89% detected once. Sequencing was performed on peripheral blood, taken on day 0 of MenACWY control vaccination. These TCRs come from an adult in good health. The CDR3 runs from the conserved cysteine through the conserved F or W. D genes are given only for firm matches. Size tells how often a clone was seen (once, few, many) or the class of an expanded clone, and some rows leave it out.

J	D	V	size	CDR3	DNA
TRBJ1-3	TRBD1	TRBV18	NA	CASSPPSGQNLLRSGNTIYF	TGTGCCAGCTCACCACCTTCGGGACAGAACCTATTGCGCTCTGGAAACACCATATATTTT
TRBJ1-2	NA	TRBV27	NA	CASSSAGGPTFYGYTF	TGTGCCAGCAGCTCTGCGGGGGGACCTACTTTCTATGGCTACACCTTC
TRBJ1-4	NA	TRBV3-1/TRBV3-2	NA	CASSHRGGDEKLFF	TGTGCCAGCAGCCACAGGGGTGGGGACGAAAAACTGTTTTTT
TRBJ2-2	NA	TRBV3-1/TRBV3-2	NA	CASSPTNTGELFF	TGTGCCAGCAGCCCGACGAACACCGGGGAGCTGTTTTTT
TRBJ2-1	NA	TRBV2	NA	CASSEWGQGLF	TGTGCCAGCAGTGAATGGGGGCAGGGGCTCTTC
TRBJ1-4	NA	TRBV9	once	CASSVGLIATNEKLFF	TGTGCCAGCAGCGTAGGACTGATTGCAACTAATGAAAAACTGTTTTTT
TRBJ2-1	NA	TRBV6-2/TRBV6-3	NA	CASSYVLADEQFF	TGTGCCAGCAGTTACGTTCTAGCCGATGAGCAGTTCTTC
TRBJ2-1	NA	TRBV24-1	NA	CATSDLGGGSMNEQFF	TGTGCCACCAGTGATTTGGGGGGCGGGAGTATGAATGAGCAGTTCTTC
TRBJ2-7	TRBD1	TRBV7-2	NA	CASSLRKGQYYEQYF	TGTGCCAGCAGCTTACGCAAGGGACAGTACTACGAGCAGTACTTC
TRBJ1-5	NA	TRBV19	NA	CASSIVSLNQPQHF	TGTGCCAGTAGTATAGTCAGCCTAAATCAGCCCCAGCATTTT
TRBJ2-3	NA	TRBV14	NA	CASSQGGSADTQYF	TGTGCCAGCAGCCAAGGGGGATCCGCAGATACGCAGTATTTT